The clone carrying this T cell receptor (beta chain) was seen only a few times. The data stem from a study of blood T cells in healthy people across ages. Deletions cut 7 bases from V and 0 bases from J, with 13 bases between. The CDR3 has 15 amino acids. Germline V gene sequence: CDR1 SGHRS, CDR2 YFSETQ. Primers used in a second PCR of roughly 6 to 11 cycles were a sample-barcoded 5' primer and a J-beta primer mix. TCRdb reprocessed the 5' RACE reads with MiXCR, giving one entry per CDR3 protein. The sample records about 1.7 million distinct CDR3 sequences, over 25% being singletons. Sequencing was performed on blood. The TCR sequence derives from a woman under 40 in good health. This rearrangement joins TRBV5-1 to TRBJ1-4, with D maybe TRBD1 (6 bases). CDR3 DNA: TGCGCCAGCCCGTCAGGGGTGGCAACTAATGAAAAACTGTTTTTT. Amino acid sequence: CASPSGVATNEKLFF.